The 23 T cell receptor beta chains below come from one sample, sequenced in a study of CD4 T cells in relation to SARS-CoV-2 and coronaviruses. CD4+ T cells from unexposed donors were obtained before the COVID-19 pandemic (2011-2018). The table came from immunoSEQ multiplex PCR; TCRdb's copy has only in-frame clones and leaves some out. The data contain roughly 61,000 clones, 86% of them seen just once; the ten biggest clones take up about 1.5%. Sample: memory CD4+ T cells from PBMCs. The receptors come from a human donor in good health.

This clone was detected only once. In this CDR3 the conserved last residue, phenylalanine or tryptophan, is missing, so a read error is likely. Because the CDR3's place on the DNA is in doubt, the DNA is left out and the CDR3 is given as listed by TCRdb. The chain recombines TRBV6-5 with TRBJ2-3; the table's D call, TRBD2, has no DNA check behind it. Germline CDR1 and CDR2: MNHEY and SVGAGI. The CDR3 is 11 amino acids long, termini counted. The CDR3 loop is CASSYGTSEFL.

Turning to this clone: The same CDR3 can be traced to other DNA sequences in this sample. The rearrangement joins TRBV2 to TRBJ2-7, with a possible D match to TRBD1 (8 bases). Trimming took 6 bases from V and 6 from J, leaving 18 bases between them. CDR3 length: 14 amino acids. CDR1 and CDR2 from the germline V gene are SNHLY and FYNNEI. The DNA of the CDR3 is TGTGCCAGCAGGCCTACAGGGGGGGCGGGCGAGCAGTACTTC. It encodes CASRPTGGAGEQYF.

This clone was picked up one time. J is TRBJ2-6 and V is TRBV30; the D is unclear. V lost 0 bases to trimming and J lost 0 bases, with 6 bases between them. Germline CDR1 GTSNPN, CDR2 SVGIG (reference sequence). This CDR3 is built from 15 residues. The CDR3 nucleotides are TGTGCCTGGAGTGTTGGGTTCTCTGGGGCCAACGTCCTGACTTTC. Its protein product is CAWSVGFSGANVLTF.

The J gene is TRBJ2-7, the V gene TRBV19, with D perhaps TRBD2 (5 bases). The CDR3 sequence is 15 residues long. V lost 6 bases to trimming and J lost 1 base, with 16 bases between them. The germline gives CDR1 LNHDA, CDR2 SQIVND (reference sequence). The CDR3 DNA reads TGTGCCAGTAGCGCTGGTCGCGGGCAGTCCTACGAGCAGTACTTC. Encoded protein: CASSAGRGQSYEQYF.

The chain has TRBV5-1 and TRBJ1-5; D is unclear. Per germline, CDR1 SGHRS and CDR2 YFSETQ. The CDR3 runs 15 residues. Trimming took off 0 bases at V and 7 bases at J, with 14 bases between the two ends. As DNA, the CDR3 is TGCGCCAGCAGCTTGGACGCCAGTTTAGGACAGCCCCAGCATTTT. This codes for CASSLDASLGQPQHF.

In its sample, this clone was seen once. The chain carries TRBV28 and TRBJ2-6, with D unresolved. The CDR3 is 15 amino acids. CDR1 MDHEN and CDR2 SYDVKM come from the germline V gene. Trimming pared 5 bases from V and 0 bases from J, leaving 8 bases between. The CDR3 DNA follows: TGTGCCAGCAGTCCCGCCCACTCTGGGGCCAACGTCCTGACTTTC. Translated: CASSPAHSGANVLTF.

The chain links TRBV2 to TRBJ2-7; D is ambiguous. Germline CDR1 and CDR2: SNHLY and FYNNEI. The CDR3 is 12 amino acids. V dropped 8 bases and J dropped 6 bases, with 14 bases sitting between them. The CDR3 bases are TGTGCCAGCGGTTCGAGTGGGCTCGAGCAGTACTTC. This codes for CASGSSGLEQYF.

This clone showed up just once. The gene calls are TRBV2 and TRBJ1-3; no clear D. Germline V gene lookup returns CDR1 SNHLY and CDR2 FYNNEI. With 1 base removed from V and 0 bases from J, the gap between germline ends came to 4 bases. The CDR3 is made up of 14 amino acids. CDR3 nucleotide sequence: TGTGCCAGCAGTGAAGAAAGCTCTGGAAACACCATATATTTT. Protein product: CASSEESSGNTIYF.

The J gene is TRBJ1-1, the V gene TRBV7-8; D not certain. This CDR3 has 16 residues. Germline lookup yields CDR1 SGHVS and CDR2 FQNEAQ. Between the trimmed V and J ends, which lost 4 bases and 0 bases, there was a span of 15 bases. This CDR3 reads CASSSVRAKLNTEAFF. CDR3 DNA: TGTGCCAGCAGCTCCGTGAGGGCAAAGTTGAACACTGAAGCTTTCTTT.

The CDR3 nucleotides read TGTGCCAGCAGCTTAGACTGGGGGAACACTGAAGCTTTCTTT. Protein product: CASSLDWGNTEAFF. V and J are TRBV7-6 and TRBJ1-1; D unresolved. Germline assignment: CDR1 SGHVS and CDR2 FNYEAQ. CDR3 size: 14 residues. Trimming stripped 1 base from V and 1 base from J, with 7 bases between.

This clone has a handful of counts. The chain joins TRBV30 to TRBJ1-6; D call uncertain. Per the germline V gene, CDR1 is GTSNPN and CDR2 is SVGIG (reference sequence). Trimming left V 3 bases short and J 2 bases short, with 8 bases between. CDR3 length: 14 residues. This CDR3 reads CAWSRGTYNSPLHF. Written as DNA, the CDR3 is TGTGCCTGGAGCCGAGGGACCTATAATTCACCCCTCCACTTT. Drawing the rest from reference TRBV30 and TRBJ1-6, the complete variable domain is SQTIHQWPATLVQPVGSPLSLECTVEGTSNPNLYWYRQAAGRGLQLLFYSVGIGQISSEVPQNLSASRPQDRQFILSSKKLLLSDSGFYLCAWSRGTYNSPLHFGNGTRLTVT.

The chain couples TRBV29-1 to TRBJ2-7; D is ambiguous. This CDR3 comprises 14 residues. Per the germline V gene, CDR1 is SQVTM and CDR2 is ANQGSEA. V was shortened by 4 bases and J by 2 bases, with 15 bases between the two germline ends. CDR3 coding DNA: TGCAGCGTTGGCGGTCTAAAGGCGCCCTACGAGCAGTACTTC. Amino acid sequence: CSVGGLKAPYEQYF.

The gene calls are TRBV5-4 and TRBJ1-5; D possibly corresponds to TRBD1 (5 bases). The V and J ends lost 2 bases and 5 bases respectively, with 11 bases between them. Germline CDR1 reads SGHNT; CDR2 reads YYREEE (reference sequence). The CDR3 totals 14 residues. The CDR3 spells CASSLVQTDQPQHF. The CDR3 coding sequence is TGTGCCAGCAGCTTAGTACAGACAGATCAGCCCCAGCATTTT.

This clone was picked up one time. The chain is built from TRBV7-6 and TRBJ2-5, with a weak D call TRBD1 (6 bases). V was trimmed by 5 bases and J by 1 base, leaving 11 bases between them. Germline V gene data show CDR1 as SGHVS and CDR2 as FNYEAQ. The CDR3 loop spans 14 amino acids. The CDR3 spells CASSRGHSQETQYF. CDR3 coding DNA: TGTGCCAGCAGCCGGGGACACAGCCAAGAGACCCAGTACTTC.

This clone turned up a few times. The chain uses TRBV5-4 and TRBJ1-2; D ambiguous. V was pared by 0 bases and J by 2 bases, with 14 bases between. Germline CDR1 and CDR2: SGHNT and YYREEE (reference sequence). The CDR3 has 16 residues. The CDR3 DNA follows: TGTGCCAGCAGCTTGGCCACGAGGGCTCCGAACTATGGCTACACCTTC. It is translated as CASSLATRAPNYGYTF.

The chain is built from TRBV6-5 and TRBJ2-1; 9 nucleotides align to TRBD2. Germline V gene sequence: CDR1 MNHEY, CDR2 SVGAGI. CDR3 size: 15 residues. V lost 8 bases, J lost 8 bases, and 13 bases stayed unmatched. CDR3 DNA: TGTGCCAGCCGCCAGGAGGTAGCGGGAGCCCATGAGCAGTTCTTC. Its translation: CASRQEVAGAHEQFF.

The chain is built from TRBV5-4 and TRBJ2-1, with 10 bases lining up with TRBD2. This CDR3 comprises 15 residues. Germline lookup yields CDR1 SGHNT and CDR2 YYREEE (reference sequence). The V gene end was trimmed by 0 bases and the J gene end by 5 bases; junction bases not matched to a gene: 2. CDR3 amino acids: CASSLGGLANNEQFF. The DNA of the CDR3 is TGTGCCAGCAGCTTGGGGGGACTAGCGAACAATGAGCAGTTCTTC. The whole variable domain, remainder taken from reference TRBV5-4 and TRBJ2-1, is ETGVTQSPTHLIKTRGQQVTLRCSSQSGHNTVSWYQQALGQGPQFIFQYYREEENGRGNFPPRFSGLQFPNYSSELNVNALELDDSALYLCASSLGGLANNEQFFGPGTRLTVL.

The V gene is TRBV28, the J gene TRBJ2-7; D is ambiguous. V lost 1 base and J lost 4, with 8 bases in between. Germline V gene data show CDR1 as MDHEN and CDR2 as SYDVKM. This CDR3 has 13 amino acids. The CDR3 is CASSLYGAYEQYF. The CDR3 nucleotides read TGTGCCAGCAGTTTATACGGAGCATACGAGCAGTACTTC. Full variable domain (rest looked up from reference TRBV28 and TRBJ2-7): DVKVTQSSRYLVKRTGEKVFLECVQDMDHENMFWYRQDPGLGLRLIYFSYDVKMKEKGDIPEGYSVSREKKERFSLILESASTNQTSMYLCASSLYGAYEQYFGPGTRLTVT.

The chain couples TRBV30 to TRBJ1-1; D is unresolved. Trimming shortened V by 2 bases and J by 1 base, and 8 bases separated the two germline ends. Germline V CDR1 and CDR2: GTSNPN, SVGIG (reference sequence). The CDR3 totals 13 residues. The CDR3 sequence: CAWSRRANTEAFF. In nucleotides, the CDR3 is TGTGCCTGGAGTCGGAGGGCGAACACTGAAGCTTTCTTT.

The chain links TRBV28 to TRBJ2-7; D perhaps matches TRBD1 (7 bases). The germline V and J ends were trimmed by 7 bases and 6 bases, with 16 bases remaining between them. CDR1 is MDHEN and CDR2 is SYDVKM in the germline V gene. CDR3 size: 13 residues. In nucleotides, the CDR3 is TGTGCCAGCAATCAGGGGGGCCGTGGCGAGCAGTACTTC. Its translation is CASNQGGRGEQYF.

The chain links TRBV12-3 or TRBV12-4 to TRBJ2-1; D might be TRBD1 (6 bases). This CDR3 region has 12 residues. V gave up 4 bases and J gave up 9 bases, with 10 bases separating them. DNA for the CDR3: TGTGCCAGCAGTTGGACAGCTGGTGAGCAGTTCTTC. Its protein is CASSWTAGEQFF.

The chain uses TRBV7-3 and TRBJ2-1; a possible D gene is TRBD2 (5 bases). Trimming cost V 6 bases and J 10 bases, with 13 bases left between them. This CDR3 spans 12 amino acids. The germline gives CDR1 SGHTA, CDR2 FQGTGA. The CDR3 DNA sequence: TGTGCCAGCAGTGCCGGGGTAGGAGAGCAGTTCTTC. Amino acids: CASSAGVGEQFF.

The chain has TRBV13 and TRBJ2-1; 11 nucleotides match TRBD1. This CDR3 has 14 amino acids. V shed 5 bases and J 12 bases; nucleotides not matched to a gene: 9. Looked up from germline, CDR1 is PRHDT and CDR2 is FYEKMQ (reference sequence). The CDR3 region is CASSLGDRGGRQFF. In DNA, the CDR3 is TGTGCCAGCAGCCTGGGGGACAGGGGGGGCCGGCAGTTCTTC. Complete variable domain (other parts from reference TRBV13 and TRBJ2-1): AAGVIQSPRHLIKEKRETATLKCYPIPRHDTVYWYQQGPGQDPQFLISFYEKMQSDKGSIPDRFSAQQFSDYHSELNMSSLELGDSALYFCASSLGDRGGRQFFGPGTRLTVL.